These 11 T cell receptor beta chains were sequenced from one sample in a study of cytomegalovirus exposure and HLA in healthy donors. Vbeta (60) and Jbeta (13) primers were used in the PCR. Profiling relied on immunoSEQ multiplex PCR, and the TCRdb table lists in-frame clones only, not all of them. The repertoire includes about 170,000 clones, 70% to 80% of them detected once, and 0.6% to 0.95% sits in the top ten. Sequences were obtained from PBMCs. The source is a female donor in good health and CMV-seronegative.

A note on this clone: Other nucleotide sequences from this sample produce the same CDR3. The chain is built from TRBV7-2 and TRBJ2-7; TRBD1 matches 8 bases. The CDR3 loop spans 15 amino acids. From germline, CDR1 is SGHTA and CDR2 FQGNSA. With V trimmed by 0 bases and J by 6 bases, 7 bases remained unmatched. CDR3 sequence (DNA): TGTGCCAGCAGCTTAGCTGGGCAGGGGGCGTCCGAGCAGTACTTC. This encodes CASSLAGQGASEQYF. The full variable domain, in which reference TRBV7-2 and TRBJ2-7 provide the parts outside the CDR3, is GAGVSQSPSNKVTEKGKDVELRCDPISGHTALYWYRQSLGQGLEFLIYFQGNSAPDKSGLPSDRFSAERTGGSVSTLTIQRTQQEDSAVYLCASSLAGQGASEQYFGPGTRLTVT.

The chain combines TRBV6-5 with TRBJ2-7; 7 bases match TRBD1. The CDR3 has 14 amino acids. The junction had 13 bases not matched to a gene; V was cut back by 9 bases and J by 5 bases. Per the germline V gene, CDR1 is MNHEY and CDR2 is SVGAGI. The CDR3 nucleotides are TGTGCCAGTTGGGCGACAGGGAAAGGAAACGAGCAGTACTTC. It translates to CASWATGKGNEQYF.

This clone came up once. The chain links TRBV29-1 to TRBJ2-5; D is perhaps TRBD1 (5 bases). V lost 5 bases, J lost 9 bases, and 22 bases lay in between. CDR1 and CDR2 (germline): SQVTM, ANQGSEA. The CDR3 spans 14 residues. The DNA of the CDR3 is TGCAGCGTTATAATTGGGGCGAAGAGTGGCGCCCAGTACTTC. It yields the protein CSVIIGAKSGAQYF.

The J gene is TRBJ2-7, the V gene TRBV7-2; D not resolved. This CDR3 comprises 13 residues. The germline V gene has CDR1 SGHTA and CDR2 FQGNSA. Trimming shortened V by 7 bases and J by 1 base, and 11 bases separated the two germline ends. The CDR3 DNA follows: TGTGCCAGCAAGTACACAACATCCTACGAGCAGTACTTC. Residues: CASKYTTSYEQYF. Complete variable domain (other parts from reference TRBV7-2 and TRBJ2-7): GAGVSQSPSNKVTEKGKDVELRCDPISGHTALYWYRQSLGQGLEFLIYFQGNSAPDKSGLPSDRFSAERTGGSVSTLTIQRTQQEDSAVYLCASKYTTSYEQYFGPGTRLTVT.

As concerns this clone: Compared with germline, one end of the junction differs, possibly owing to a read error. V is TRBV7-9 and J is TRBJ1-1; TRBD1 might be the D (5 bases). Germline CDR1 is SEHNR and CDR2 is FQNEAQ (reference sequence). This CDR3 is built from 13 residues. The CDR3 sequence is CSSSSQGYTEAFF. The CDR3 DNA sequence: TGTTCCAGCAGCTCGCAGGGTTACACTGAAGCTTTCTTT.

This clone was counted only a few times. The chain couples TRBV11-2 to TRBJ2-1; no clear D. Trimming cost V 5 bases and J 7 bases, with 18 bases left between them. CDR1 is SGHAT and CDR2 is FQNNGV in the germline V gene. The CDR3 covers 15 residues. CDR3 in amino acids: CASSPHLAQKNEQFF. CDR3 sequence (DNA): TGTGCCAGCAGCCCGCATCTGGCTCAGAAGAATGAGCAGTTCTTC.

V gene TRBV7-2 combines with J gene TRBJ2-5, with 9 bases lining up with TRBD2. CDR3 size: 18 residues. Germline V gene data show CDR1 as SGHTA and CDR2 as FQGNSA. Trimming took 5 bases from V and 2 from J; bases not matched to a gene: 15. The CDR3 here is CASSPIPRGRGAQETQYF. Here the CDR3 DNA reads TGTGCCAGCAGCCCGATACCACGCGGGAGGGGTGCGCAAGAGACCCAGTACTTC.

The V gene is TRBV30, the J gene TRBJ1-2, with D maybe TRBD1 (6 bases). The CDR3 sequence is 13 residues long. The germline CDR1 and CDR2 sequences are GTSNPN and SVGIG (reference sequence). Trimming shortened V by 3 bases and J by 8 bases, and 16 bases separated the two germline ends. The CDR3 reads CAWSRGEGRGYTF. The CDR3 bases are TGTGCCTGGAGCAGGGGTGAGGGGAGAGGCTACACCTTC.

The CDR3 DNA reads as TGTGCCAGCAACCTGAGACCGGGACAGACCTACGAGCAGTACTTC. Its translation: CASNLRPGQTYEQYF. This chain links TRBV6-1 with TRBJ2-7, with TRBD1 identical over 7 bases. This CDR3 comprises 15 residues. V lost 7 bases, J lost 2 bases, and 11 bases stayed unmatched. CDR1 and CDR2 (germline): MNHNS, SASEGT.

The V and J genes are TRBV28 and TRBJ2-7; 12 bases are a match to TRBD2. J gave up 5 bases and V 2 bases, and 10 bases lay outside the gene matches. CDR1 is MDHEN and CDR2 is SYDVKM in the germline V gene. The CDR3 consists of 17 residues. This CDR3 reads CASSLLAGGPRGNEQYF. Here the CDR3 DNA reads TGTGCCAGCAGTTTACTAGCGGGAGGGCCCCGGGGGAACGAGCAGTACTTC. Filled out from reference TRBV28 and TRBJ2-7, the complete variable domain reads DVKVTQSSRYLVKRTGEKVFLECVQDMDHENMFWYRQDPGLGLRLIYFSYDVKMKEKGDIPEGYSVSREKKERFSLILESASTNQTSMYLCASSLLAGGPRGNEQYFGPGTRLTVT.

The V and J genes are TRBV7-6 and TRBJ2-5; 9 bases match TRBD1. CDR3 length equals 14 residues. Germline V gene sequence: CDR1 SGHVS, CDR2 FNYEAQ. With 5 bases clipped from V and 5 bases from J, the junction kept 6 bases outside the gene matches. The CDR3 sequence is CASSHRGLRETQYF. The DNA of the CDR3 is TGTGCCAGCAGCCACAGGGGGCTTCGGGAGACCCAGTACTTC.